This is a list of T cell receptor beta chains from one sample in a study of PD-1 blockade in classical Hodgkin lymphoma. Clones were read by immunoSEQ multiplex PCR, and TCRdb kept only the in-frame ones, dropping some. Found here are tens of thousands of clones, over 65% of them singletons; the top ten hold more than 20%. The material was peripheral blood mononuclear cells (PBMCs), obtained before the fourth cycle of nivolumab. These receptors all stem from a human donor with classical Hodgkin lymphoma. Both conserved end residues are part of each CDR3. The order of the fields is J gene, D gene, V gene, clone size, CDR3 DNA, CDR3 protein. A D gene is named only where the DNA matches it firmly. The size entry is marked missing in some rows and otherwise reads once, few, many or a size class.

TRBJ2-7 TRBD2 TRBV28 few TGTGCCACCAGACTAGCGGGAGTCCACGAGCAGTACTTC CATRLAGVHEQYF
TRBJ2-3 . TRBV5-4 once TGTGCCAGCAGCTTGGGTGCGGGCACAGATACGCAGTATTTT CASSLGAGTDTQYF
TRBJ1-1 . TRBV6-5 . TGTGCCAGCAGCCGGGGGGGGACTGAAGCTTTCTTT CASSRGGTEAFF
TRBJ1-1 . TRBV5-1 . TGCGCCAGCAGCTTGGTACCGCAGGGGTTGTCAGTTGAAGCTTTCTTT CASSLVPQGLSVEAFF
TRBJ2-4 . TRBV6-1 once TGTGCCAGCAGGCGTCGGGGTGAGAAAAACATTCAGTACTTC CASRRRGEKNIQYF
TRBJ1-1 . TRBV19 . TGTGCCAGTACGGGGAATGGCCCCCTGAACACTGAAGCTTTCTTT CASTGNGPLNTEAFF
TRBJ1-6 . TRBV6-1 . TGTGCCAGCAGTGAGGCCTTTAATTCACCCCTCCACTTT CASSEAFNSPLHF
TRBJ1-1 . TRBV6-6 . TGTGCCAGCACCTTGGACACGGACACTGAAGCTTTCTTT CASTLDTDTEAFF
TRBJ1-2 . TRBV30 few TGTGCCTGGAGTGACGGCAACTATGGCTACACCTTC CAWSDGNYGYTF
TRBJ1-2 . TRBV13 few TGTGCCAGCAGCTCGAGGCGGGGGATCTATGGCTACACCTTC CASSSRRGIYGYTF
TRBJ1-1 . TRBV30 . TGTGCCTGGAGTCCGACAGTGAACACTGAAGCTTTCTTT CAWSPTVNTEAFF
TRBJ2-2 TRBD2 TRBV10-3 few TGTGCCATCAGTGAAACTAGCGGGGGGGCCATGAACGGGGAGCTGTTTTTT CAISETSGGAMNGELFF
TRBJ2-7 . TRBV5-4 . TGTGCCAGCAGCTTGGAGGTTAGAGATGGGGACGAGCAGTACTTC CASSLEVRDGDEQYF
TRBJ1-5 TRBD1 TRBV27 few TGTGCCAGCAGAGGGACAGAAGATCAGCCCCAGCATTTT CASRGTEDQPQHF
TRBJ1-5 . TRBV4-1 . TGCGCCAGCAGCCCTCGAGGGGGAGAGCCCCAGCATTTT CASSPRGGEPQHF
TRBJ2-7 TRBD1 TRBV30 . TGTGCCTGGAGTGCAGACAGGGGGTTGCAGTACTTC CAWSADRGLQYF
TRBJ2-7 . TRBV9 . TGTGCCAGCAGCGTCCTTGCCGGGGAGCAGTACTTC CASSVLAGEQYF
TRBJ1-5 . TRBV5-1 once TGCGCCAGCAGCTTGGCAGGGTATAGCAATCAGCCCCAGCATTTT CASSLAGYSNQPQHF
TRBJ2-2 TRBD2 TRBV7-9 . TGTGCCAGCAGCTTATCTCCGACTAGCATAACCGGGGAGCTGTTTTTT CASSLSPTSITGELFF
TRBJ2-7 TRBD2 TRBV11-2 . TGTGCCAGCAGCCCAGCGGGGGGGAGGTCCTACGAGCAGTACTTC CASSPAGGRSYEQYF
TRBJ1-2 . TRBV19 . TGTGCCAGTACCCGGGACACCGGAATTAACTATGGCTACACCTTC CASTRDTGINYGYTF
TRBJ1-2 . TRBV14 . TGTGCCAGCAGCCAAGTCCGCTACCGACTCTATGGCTACACCTTC CASSQVRYRLYGYTF
TRBJ2-1 TRBD1 TRBV27 . TGTGCCAGCACCCAATTGTGGGGGTCGGGACAGGGTTATGAGCAGTTCTTC CASTQLWGSGQGYEQFF
TRBJ2-7 . TRBV28 . TGTGCCACCCGTCCCCAGTTGGCCGGGGGCTACGAGCAGTACTTC CATRPQLAGGYEQYF
TRBJ2-7 . TRBV7-9 . TGTGCCAGCAGCTTTTCCAATCGCTACGAGCAGTACTTC CASSFSNRYEQYF